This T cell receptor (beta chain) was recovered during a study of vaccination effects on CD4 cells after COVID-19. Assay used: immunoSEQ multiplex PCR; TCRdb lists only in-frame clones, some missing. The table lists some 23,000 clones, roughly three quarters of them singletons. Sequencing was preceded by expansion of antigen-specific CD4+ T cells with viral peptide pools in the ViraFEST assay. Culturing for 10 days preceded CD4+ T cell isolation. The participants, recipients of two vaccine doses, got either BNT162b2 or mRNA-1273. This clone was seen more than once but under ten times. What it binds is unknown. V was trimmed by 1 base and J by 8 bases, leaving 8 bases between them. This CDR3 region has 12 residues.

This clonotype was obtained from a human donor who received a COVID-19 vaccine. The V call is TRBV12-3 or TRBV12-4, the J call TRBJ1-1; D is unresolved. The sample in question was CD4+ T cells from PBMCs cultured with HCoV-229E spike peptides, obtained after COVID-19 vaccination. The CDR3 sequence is CASSLVPGEAFF. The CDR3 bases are TGTGCCAGCAGTTTAGTCCCAGGCGAAGCTTTCTTT.